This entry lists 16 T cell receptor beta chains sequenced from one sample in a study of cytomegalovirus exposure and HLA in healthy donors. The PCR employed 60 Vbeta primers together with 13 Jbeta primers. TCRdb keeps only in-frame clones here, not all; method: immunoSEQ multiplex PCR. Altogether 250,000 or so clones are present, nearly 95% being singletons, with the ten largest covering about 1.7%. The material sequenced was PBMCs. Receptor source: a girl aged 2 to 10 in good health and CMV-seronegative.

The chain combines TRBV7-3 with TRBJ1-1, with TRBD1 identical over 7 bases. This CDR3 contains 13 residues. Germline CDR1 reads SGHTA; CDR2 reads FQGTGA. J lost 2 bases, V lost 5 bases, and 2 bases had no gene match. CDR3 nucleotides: TGTGCCAGCAGCCGGGACAGAAACACTGAAGCTTTCTTT. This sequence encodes CASSRDRNTEAFF.

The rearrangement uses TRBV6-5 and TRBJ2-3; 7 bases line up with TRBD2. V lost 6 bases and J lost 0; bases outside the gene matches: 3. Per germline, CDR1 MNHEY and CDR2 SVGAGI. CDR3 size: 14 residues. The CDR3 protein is CASSEAGSTDTQYF. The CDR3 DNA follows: TGTGCCAGCAGCGAAGCGGGGAGCACAGATACGCAGTATTTT.

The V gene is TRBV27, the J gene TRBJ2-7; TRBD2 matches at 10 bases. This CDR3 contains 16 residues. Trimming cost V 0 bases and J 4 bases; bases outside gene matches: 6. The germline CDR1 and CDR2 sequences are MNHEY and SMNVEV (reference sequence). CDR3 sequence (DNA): TGTGCCAGCAGTTTATCCGCAGGACTAGCGGTTTACGAGCAGTACTTC. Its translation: CASSLSAGLAVYEQYF.

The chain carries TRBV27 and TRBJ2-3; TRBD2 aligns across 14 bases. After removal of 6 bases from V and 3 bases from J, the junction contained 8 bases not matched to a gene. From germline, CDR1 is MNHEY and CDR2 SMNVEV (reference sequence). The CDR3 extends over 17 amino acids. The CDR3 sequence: CASRVLGLAGDTDTQYF. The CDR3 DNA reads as TGTGCCAGCAGGGTCTTGGGACTAGCGGGAGATACAGATACGCAGTATTTT.

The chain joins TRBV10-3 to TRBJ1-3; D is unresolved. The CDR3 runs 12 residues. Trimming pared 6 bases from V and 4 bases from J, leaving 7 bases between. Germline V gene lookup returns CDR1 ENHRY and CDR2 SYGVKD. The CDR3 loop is CAIRPTGNTIYF. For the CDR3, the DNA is TGTGCCATCAGACCGACAGGAAACACCATATATTTT.

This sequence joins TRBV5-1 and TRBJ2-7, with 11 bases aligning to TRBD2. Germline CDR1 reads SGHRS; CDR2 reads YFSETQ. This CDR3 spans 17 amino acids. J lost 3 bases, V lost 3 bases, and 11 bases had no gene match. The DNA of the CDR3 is TGCGCCAGCAGCTCGGGACTAGCGGCAGCCGTCGGCTACGAGCAGTACTTC. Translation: CASSSGLAAAVGYEQYF.

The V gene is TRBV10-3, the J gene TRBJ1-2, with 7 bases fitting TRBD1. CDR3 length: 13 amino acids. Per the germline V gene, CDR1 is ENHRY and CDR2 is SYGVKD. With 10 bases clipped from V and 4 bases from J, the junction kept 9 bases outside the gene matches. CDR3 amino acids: CATQQGPPYGYTF. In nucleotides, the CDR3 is TGTGCCACCCAACAGGGGCCTCCCTATGGCTACACCTTC.

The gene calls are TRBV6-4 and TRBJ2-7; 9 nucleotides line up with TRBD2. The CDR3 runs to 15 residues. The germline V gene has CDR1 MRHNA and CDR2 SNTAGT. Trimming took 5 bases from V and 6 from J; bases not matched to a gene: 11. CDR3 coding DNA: TGTGCCAGCAGTCCCGGGACTAGCCCCGTCGGCGAGCAGTACTTC. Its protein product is CASSPGTSPVGEQYF.

In nucleotides, the CDR3 is TGTGCCAGCAGTGACGACAGGGCTAGAGGGTCACCCCTCCACTTT. It yields the protein CASSDDRARGSPLHF. The V and J genes are TRBV25-1 and TRBJ1-6, with 7 nucleotides matching TRBD1. This CDR3 spans 15 amino acids. V was pared by 3 bases and J by 10 bases, with 9 bases of the junction left unmatched. The germline gives CDR1 MGHDK, CDR2 SYGVNS.

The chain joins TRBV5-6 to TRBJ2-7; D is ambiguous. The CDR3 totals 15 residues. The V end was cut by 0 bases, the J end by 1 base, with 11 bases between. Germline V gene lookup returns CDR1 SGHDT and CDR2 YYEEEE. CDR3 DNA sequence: TGTGCCAGCAGCTTGGCGCGGCGATCATCCTACGAGCAGTACTTC. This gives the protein CASSLARRSSYEQYF. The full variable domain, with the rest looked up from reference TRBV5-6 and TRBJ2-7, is DAGVTQSPTHLIKTRGQQVTLRCSPKSGHDTVSWYQQALGQGPQFIFQYYEEEERQRGNFPDRFSGHQFPNYSSELNVNALLLGDSALYLCASSLARRSSYEQYFGPGTRLTVT.

The CDR3, as DNA: TGTGCCAGCAGCTCGGGACAGGGTGCCGAAAAACTGTTTTTT. Amino acids: CASSSGQGAEKLFF. V gene TRBV7-6 combines with J gene TRBJ1-4; TRBD1 aligns across 9 bases. The CDR3 runs 14 residues. The V and J ends lost 4 bases and 8 bases, in that order; junction bases with no gene match: 5. CDR1 and CDR2 from the germline V gene are SGHVS and FNYEAQ.

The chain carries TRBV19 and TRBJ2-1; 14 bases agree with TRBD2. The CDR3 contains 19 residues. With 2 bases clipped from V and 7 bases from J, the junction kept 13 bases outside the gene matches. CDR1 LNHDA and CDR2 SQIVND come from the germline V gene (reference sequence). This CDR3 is CASSISGLAGELVGNEQFF. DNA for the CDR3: TGTGCCAGTAGTATATCGGGACTAGCGGGAGAGCTGGTTGGAAATGAGCAGTTCTTC.

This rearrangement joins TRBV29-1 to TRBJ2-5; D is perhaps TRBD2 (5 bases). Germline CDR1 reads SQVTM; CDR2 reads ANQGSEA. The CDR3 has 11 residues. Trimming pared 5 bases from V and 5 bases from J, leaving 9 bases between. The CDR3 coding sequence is TGCAGCGTTTACCCGGGGGAGACCCAGTACTTC. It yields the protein CSVYPGETQYF.

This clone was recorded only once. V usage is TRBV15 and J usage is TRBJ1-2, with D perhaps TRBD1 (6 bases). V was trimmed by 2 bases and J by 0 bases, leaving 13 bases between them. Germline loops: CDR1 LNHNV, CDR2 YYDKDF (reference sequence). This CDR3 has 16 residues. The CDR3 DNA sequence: TGTGCCACCAGCAGATGGGGGCGAGGGGCTAACTATGGCTACACCTTC. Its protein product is CATSRWGRGANYGYTF.

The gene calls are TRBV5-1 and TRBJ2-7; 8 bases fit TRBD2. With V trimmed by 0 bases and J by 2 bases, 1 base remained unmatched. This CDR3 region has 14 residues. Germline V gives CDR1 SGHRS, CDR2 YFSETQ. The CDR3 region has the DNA TGCGCCAGCAGCTTGGACGGGGGGGCCTACGAGCAGTACTTC. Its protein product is CASSLDGGAYEQYF.

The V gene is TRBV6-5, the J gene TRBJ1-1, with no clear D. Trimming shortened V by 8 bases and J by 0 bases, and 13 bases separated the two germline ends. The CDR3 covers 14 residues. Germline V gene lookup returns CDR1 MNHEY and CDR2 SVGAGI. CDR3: CASGREALNTEAFF. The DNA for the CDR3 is TGTGCCAGCGGTCGAGAGGCCCTGAACACTGAAGCTTTCTTT.